Below are 30 T cell receptor beta chains sequenced from a single sample in a study of blood T cell repertoires in COVID-19. The assay was immunoSEQ multiplex PCR, and TCRdb's table has in-frame clones only and misses some. This table has a few hundred thousand clones, around 89% appearing once. The specimen sequenced was PBMCs or T cells enriched from blood (not recorded which). These receptors all come from a woman aged 18-29 years who had recovered from COVID-19.

The chain couples TRBV13 to TRBJ2-2; tentative D call: TRBD2 (5 bases). Trimming took 3 bases from V and 1 from J, leaving 12 bases between them. Germline V CDR1 and CDR2: PRHDT, FYEKMQ (reference sequence). This CDR3 contains 16 residues. The CDR3 DNA follows: TGTGCCAGCAGCTTTATAGTCGGGGAGAACACCGGGGAGCTGTTTTTT. The encoded protein is CASSFIVGENTGELFF.

V and J are TRBV3-1 (or the pseudogene TRBV3-2) and TRBJ1-3; D call uncertain. Germline values: CDR1 LGHDT, CDR2 YNNKEL (reference sequence). The CDR3 extends over 16 amino acids. The V and J ends lost 0 bases and 0 bases respectively, with 9 bases between them. CDR3 loop: CASSQEGQASGNTIYF. The DNA of the CDR3 is TGTGCCAGCAGCCAAGAGGGTCAGGCCTCTGGAAACACCATATATTTT.

This chain uses TRBV5-8 with TRBJ1-4; maybe TRBD1 (6 bases). The germline V gene has CDR1 SGHTS and CDR2 YDEGEE. The CDR3 loop spans 18 amino acids. V lost 4 bases and J lost 0, with 19 bases in between. The CDR3 bases are TGTGCCAGCAGCCAAAAGGACAGCCACGACCCAACTAATGAAAAACTGTTTTTT. Translating it yields CASSQKDSHDPTNEKLFF.

The CDR3, as DNA: TGTGCCAGCAGCTTAATGGCTAGCGGGAGCCAAGAGACCCAGTACTTC. This codes for CASSLMASGSQETQYF. The chain employs TRBV11-3 and TRBJ2-5, with 10 bases fitting TRBD2. The V gene's germline CDR1 is SGHNT and CDR2 YENEEA. The CDR3 is made up of 16 amino acids. The V and J ends lost 2 bases and 1 base, in that order; junction bases with no gene match: 4.

This chain connects TRBV3-1 (or the pseudogene TRBV3-2) to TRBJ2-3; 10 positions agree with TRBD2. The CDR3 covers 15 residues. V shed 3 bases and J 4 bases; nucleotides not matched to a gene: 4. Germline loops: CDR1 LGHDT, CDR2 YNNKEL (reference sequence). The CDR3 sequence is CASSHGAGGADTQYF. As DNA, the CDR3 is TGTGCCAGCAGCCATGGAGCGGGGGGGGCAGATACGCAGTATTTT.

V gene TRBV19 combines with J gene TRBJ2-1; tentatively, D is TRBD1 (5 bases). The CDR3 sequence is 13 residues long. The V end was cut by 5 bases, the J end by 12 bases, with 17 bases between. The V gene's germline CDR1 is LNHDA and CDR2 SQIVND (reference sequence). CDR3 in amino acids: CASSLQGVPRQFF. The CDR3 DNA is TGTGCCAGTAGTCTACAAGGGGTCCCTAGGCAGTTCTTC.

The CDR3 reads CASRAGGSYNEQFF. In DNA, the CDR3 is TGTGCCAGCAGGGCAGGGGGATCCTACAATGAGCAGTTCTTC. The chain links TRBV28 to TRBJ2-1; 7 positions agree with TRBD1. The CDR3 extends over 14 amino acids. The junction had 3 bases not matched to a gene; V was cut back by 6 bases and J by 1 base. Germline assignment: CDR1 MDHEN and CDR2 SYDVKM.

A few counts support this clone. The V call is TRBV29-1, the J call TRBJ2-3, with 12 nucleotides matching TRBD2. With 4 bases clipped from V and 6 bases from J, the junction kept 20 bases outside the gene matches. CDR1 is SQVTM, CDR2 ANQGSEA, per germline. The CDR3 length is 19 residues. CDR3 residues: CSVARRDSRTSGVQDTQYF. CDR3 nucleotides: TGCAGCGTTGCCCGCCGGGACTCCAGGACTAGCGGGGTCCAGGATACGCAGTATTTT.

This sequence joins TRBV6-4 and TRBJ1-6; D remains ambiguous. CDR3 size: 16 residues. V was trimmed by 0 bases and J by 0 bases, leaving 6 bases between them. Germline CDR1 is MRHNA and CDR2 is SNTAGT. CDR3 nucleotides: TGTGCCAGCAGTGACTCCGGGAGCTCCTATAATTCACCCCTCCACTTT. It specifies CASSDSGSSYNSPLHF.

This clone was recorded a few times. V gene TRBV7-9 combines with J gene TRBJ1-2, with 7 bases matching TRBD1. Germline V gene data show CDR1 as SEHNR and CDR2 as FQNEAQ (reference sequence). V trimming: 5 bases; J trimming: 7 bases; junction bases outside the gene matches: 10. This CDR3 is built from 14 residues. The CDR3 DNA sequence: TGTGCCAGCAGCGTTTCCGGACAGGCTTTTGGCTACACCTTC. Translated, it gives CASSVSGQAFGYTF.

The rearrangement uses TRBV3-1 (or the pseudogene TRBV3-2) and TRBJ1-5; D unresolved. The CDR3 totals 15 residues. Trimming removed 0 bases from V and 2 bases from J, with 8 bases in between. Germline V lookup: CDR1 LGHDT, CDR2 YNNKEL (reference sequence). The CDR3 here is CASSQDGRGNQPQHF. The DNA of the CDR3 is TGTGCCAGCAGCCAAGATGGGCGGGGCAATCAGCCCCAGCATTTT.

The gene calls are TRBV9 and TRBJ2-2, with 7 bases matching TRBD2. Germline V gene data show CDR1 as SGDLS and CDR2 as YYNGEE. The CDR3 totals 17 residues. V was pared by 0 bases and J by 1 base, with 6 bases of the junction left unmatched. The CDR3 nucleotides read TGTGCCAGCAGCGTAGCCGGAGCGGGGTGGAACACCGGGGAGCTGTTTTTT. This encodes CASSVAGAGWNTGELFF.

The chain recombines TRBV3-1 (or the pseudogene TRBV3-2) with TRBJ2-7, with 7 bases fitting TRBD2. The J segment lost 3 bases and the V segment lost 2 bases, leaving 7 bases of the junction unmatched. The length of the CDR3 is 15 residues. Germline CDR1 LGHDT, CDR2 YNNKEL (reference sequence). CDR3 nucleotide sequence: TGTGCCAGCAGCCAATGGTCGGGAGGCGGCTACGAGCAGTACTTC. This encodes CASSQWSGGGYEQYF.

The chain has TRBV4-1 and TRBJ1-1; 7 bases align to TRBD1. The CDR3 is 13 residues long. V lost 3 bases, J lost 6 bases, and 4 bases stayed unmatched. Germline V CDR1 and CDR2: MGHRA, YSYEKL. The CDR3 nucleotides read TGCGCCAGCAGCCAGACAGGGAGCGCTGAAGCTTTCTTT. It specifies CASSQTGSAEAFF.

This chain joins TRBV2 and TRBJ1-6, with D unresolved. CDR1 and CDR2 (germline): SNHLY, FYNNEI. This CDR3 contains 14 residues. Between the trimmed V and J ends, which lost 3 bases and 7 bases, there was a span of 10 bases. The CDR3 loop is CASSERVKNSPLHF. In DNA, the CDR3 is TGTGCCAGCAGTGAGAGGGTGAAAAATTCACCCCTCCACTTT.

J is TRBJ2-1 and V is TRBV6-5; the match to TRBD2 covers 9 bases. Unmatched junction bases numbered 11, after V lost 1 base and J lost 10 bases. Germline V lookup: CDR1 MNHEY, CDR2 SVGAGI. The CDR3 spans 16 residues. CDR3 DNA: TGTGCCAGCAGTTACTTGCGGGGGGGCCCTAGGGACGAGCAGTTCTTC. It codes for CASSYLRGGPRDEQFF.

V gene TRBV6-5 combines with J gene TRBJ2-5, with 11 bases aligning to TRBD1. With V trimmed by 10 bases and J by 4 bases, 8 bases remained unmatched. The CDR3 is 14 amino acids. Germline CDR1 MNHEY, CDR2 SVGAGI. The CDR3 protein is CATRPGQGVETQYF. As DNA, the CDR3 is TGTGCCACCAGACCGGGACAGGGGGTAGAGACCCAGTACTTC.

The table lists this clone with a count of one. The chain combines TRBV7-2 with TRBJ2-1; 9 positions agree with TRBD2. There are 16 residues in the CDR3. The germline CDR1 and CDR2 sequences are SGHTA and FQGNSA. V trimming: 4 bases; J trimming: 7 bases; junction bases outside the gene matches: 11. CDR3 bases: TGTGCCAGCAGCTCCCTGATGGTAGCGGGGGAGAATGAGCAGTTCTTC. It is translated as CASSSLMVAGENEQFF.

The rearrangement uses TRBV27 and TRBJ1-5, with TRBD1 as a possible D gene (6 bases). Germline CDR1 MNHEY, CDR2 SMNVEV (reference sequence). Trimming shortened V by 6 bases and J by 4 bases, and 16 bases separated the two germline ends. The CDR3 sequence is 15 residues long. The CDR3 protein is CASRIRGQLNQPQHF. The CDR3 coding sequence is TGTGCCAGCAGAATCCGGGGACAACTAAATCAGCCCCAGCATTTT.

The count of this clone is one. The chain links TRBV2 to TRBJ2-2, with D maybe TRBD2 (7 bases). Germline V gene sequence: CDR1 SNHLY, CDR2 FYNNEI. V gave up 9 bases and J gave up 5 bases, with 19 bases separating them. This CDR3 spans 15 amino acids. The DNA of the CDR3 is TGTGCCAGGGGTCGGGGGGCTGAACTGACCGGGGAGCTGTTTTTT. Protein sequence: CARGRGAELTGELFF.

About this clone: Other DNA sequences from this sample encode an identical CDR3 as well. V is TRBV2 and J is TRBJ1-2; D is uncertain. The CDR3 runs to 14 residues. The germline CDR1 and CDR2 sequences are SNHLY and FYNNEI. Trimming removed 1 base at V and 3 bases at J, with 9 bases between. The CDR3 region is CASSEGRGYYGYTF. The DNA for the CDR3 is TGTGCCAGCAGTGAAGGTAGAGGGTACTATGGCTACACCTTC.

This chain uses TRBV7-8 with TRBJ1-1; D remains unclear. This CDR3 spans 17 amino acids. The V and J ends lost 0 bases and 1 base respectively, with 15 bases between them. Germline CDR1 SGHVS, CDR2 FQNEAQ. The CDR3 DNA reads TGTGCCAGCAGCTTAGCAGACGAGGGTATTTCGAACACTGAAGCTTTCTTT. Translation gives CASSLADEGISNTEAFF.

This clone turned up a few times. The chain employs TRBV19 and TRBJ2-7, with D tentatively TRBD1 (5 bases). Per the germline V gene, CDR1 is LNHDA and CDR2 is SQIVND (reference sequence). This CDR3 has 14 residues. V lost 1 base and J lost 2, with 9 bases in between. CDR3 in DNA: TGTGCCAGTAGTATAGGGGGCATTACCTACGAGCAGTACTTC. Translating gives CASSIGGITYEQYF.

The chain uses TRBV5-4 and TRBJ2-5, with 10 positions matching TRBD2. V trimming: 6 bases; J trimming: 4 bases; junction bases outside the gene matches: 9. Germline CDR1 is SGHNT and CDR2 is YYREEE (reference sequence). This CDR3 spans 15 amino acids. CDR3 in DNA: TGTGCCAGCATGGAGCGGGGGGGGGAGAGAGAGACCCAGTACTTC. It specifies CASMERGGERETQYF.

J is TRBJ2-7 and V is TRBV27; weak D call: TRBD1 (6 bases). The CDR3 has 13 amino acids. V was cut by 3 bases and J by 7 bases, with 13 bases left in between. Germline V lookup: CDR1 MNHEY, CDR2 SMNVEV (reference sequence). CDR3 amino acids: CASSLAGAREQYF. The CDR3, as DNA: TGTGCCAGCAGTTTGGCAGGGGCGCGAGAGCAGTACTTC.

The chain recombines TRBV10-1 with TRBJ1-1; 9 nucleotides align to TRBD1. Germline loops: CDR1 WNHNN, CDR2 SYGVQD (reference sequence). This CDR3 contains 14 residues. V shed 7 bases and J 4 bases; nucleotides not matched to a gene: 7. The CDR3 loop is CASKPSDRGTEAFF. The CDR3 coding sequence is TGCGCCAGCAAACCCTCGGACAGGGGCACTGAAGCTTTCTTT.

V and J are TRBV2 and TRBJ1-5; possible D gene TRBD1, 5 bases. The CDR3 sequence is 11 residues long. The germline V and J ends were trimmed by 8 bases and 11 bases, with 13 bases remaining between them. Germline V gene lookup returns CDR1 SNHLY and CDR2 FYNNEI. This CDR3 is CASGEPGAQHF. CDR3 nucleotides: TGTGCCAGCGGAGAGCCGGGGGCCCAGCATTTT.

This clone was found a few times. The V gene is TRBV12-3 or TRBV12-4, the J gene TRBJ1-1, with D possibly matching TRBD1 (6 bases). The V and J ends lost 7 bases and 6 bases respectively, with 12 bases between them. This CDR3 comprises 12 residues. This CDR3 reads CASNVGGAEAFF. Here the CDR3 DNA reads TGTGCCAGCAACGTAGGGGGAGCTGAAGCTTTCTTT.

The rearrangement joins TRBV7-9 to TRBJ1-1; 8 bases fit TRBD1. CDR3 size: 16 residues. After removal of 5 bases from V and 3 bases from J, the junction contained 11 bases not matched to a gene. Germline CDR1 SEHNR, CDR2 FQNEAQ (reference sequence). CDR3 nucleotides: TGTGCCAGCAGCCCCCAGGGGGCGCGGGGGTACACTGAAGCTTTCTTT. It codes for CASSPQGARGYTEAFF.

This clone was seen more than once but under ten times. The chain employs TRBV29-1 and TRBJ2-1; 7 nucleotides align to TRBD2. V trimming: 4 bases; J trimming: 0 bases; junction bases outside the gene matches: 0. This CDR3 region has 13 residues. Germline CDR1 and CDR2: SQVTM and ANQGSEA. The CDR3 reads CSVGGGSYNEQFF. The CDR3 bases are TGCAGCGTTGGGGGGGGCTCCTACAATGAGCAGTTCTTC.